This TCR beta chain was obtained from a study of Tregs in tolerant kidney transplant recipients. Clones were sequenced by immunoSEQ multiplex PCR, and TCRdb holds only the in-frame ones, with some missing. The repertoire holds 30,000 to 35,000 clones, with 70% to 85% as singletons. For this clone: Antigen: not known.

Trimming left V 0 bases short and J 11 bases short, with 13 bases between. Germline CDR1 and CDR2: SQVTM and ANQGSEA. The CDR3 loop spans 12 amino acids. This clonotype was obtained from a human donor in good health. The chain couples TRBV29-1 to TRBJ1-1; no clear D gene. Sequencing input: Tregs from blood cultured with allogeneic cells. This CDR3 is CSVEDGREWAFF. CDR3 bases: TGCAGCGTTGAAGATGGGAGGGAATGGGCTTTCTTT.